This is a list of T cell receptor beta chains from one sample in a study of regulatory T cells in long-lasting Graves disease. From the multiplex PCR reads, TCRdb called clonotypes with MiXCR, one entry per CDR3 protein. Of about 470,000 distinct CDR3 sequences listed, less than 25% are singletons. The material sequenced was peripheral blood mononuclear cells (PBMCs), taken when the disease was refractory, from a patient treated with antithyroid drugs. The receptors were sampled from a female donor with Graves disease. The CDR3 runs from the conserved cysteine through the conserved F or W. D genes are given only for firm matches. Only part of the rows carry a size: once, few, many, or a class if the clone is expanded.

V gene,J gene,clone size,D gene,CDR3 protein,CDR3 DNA
TRBV27,TRBJ1-1,NA,TRBD1,CASSTNRGYSTEAFF,TGTGCCAGCAGTACAAACAGGGGGTACAGCACTGAAGCTTTCTTT
TRBV7-2,TRBJ1-5,few,NA,CASSLSGLVPQHF,TGTGCCAGCAGCTTATCCGGGTTAGTGCCCCAGCATTTT
TRBV30,TRBJ1-2,few,TRBD1,CAWGTGSTYGYTF,TGTGCCTGGGGGACAGGGAGTACCTATGGCTACACCTTC
TRBV4-1,TRBJ2-7,few,NA,CASSQLPDGLEQYF,TGCGCCAGCAGCCAACTCCCGGACGGCCTCGAGCAGTACTTC
TRBV3-1,TRBJ1-1,many,NA,CASTIKGSNTEAFF,TGTGCCAGCACCATTAAGGGATCGAACACTGAAGCTTTCTTT
TRBV5-4,TRBJ1-5,many,NA,CASSLGGRGSNQPQHF,TGTGCCAGCAGCTTGGGAGGCAGGGGCAGCAATCAGCCCCAGCATTTT
TRBV19,TRBJ2-7,NA,NA,CASSSSDNYEQYF,TGTGCCAGTAGTTCGTCGGACAACTACGAGCAGTACTTC
TRBV12-3/TRBV12-4,TRBJ1-6,NA,TRBD1,CASSLSPGGDSPLHF,TGTGCCAGCAGTTTAAGTCCAGGGGGCGATTCACCCCTCCACTTT
TRBV5-1,TRBJ2-7,many,NA,CASVEGGGSYEQYF,TGCGCCAGCGTGGAAGGGGGGGGATCCTACGAGCAGTACTTC
TRBV2,TRBJ2-5,many,NA,CASSETLMDRRETQYF,TGTGCCAGCAGTGAGACGTTGATGGACAGACGTGAGACCCAGTACTTC
TRBV5-1,TRBJ1-6,many,TRBD1,CASSSDRGNSPLHF,TGCGCCAGCAGCTCGGACAGGGGGAATTCACCCCTCCACTTT
TRBV2,TRBJ1-2,many,TRBD1,CARQGARSGYTF,TGTGCCAGACAGGGGGCGCGTTCTGGCTACACCTTC
TRBV11-3,TRBJ2-2,many,NA,CASSPRDGNTGELFF,TGTGCCAGCAGCCCCCGGGACGGCAACACCGGGGAGCTGTTTTTT
TRBV7-9,TRBJ2-7,NA,TRBD2,CASTNSGRLPYEQYF,TGTGCCAGCACCAATAGCGGGAGGCTCCCCTACGAGCAGTACTTC
TRBV20-1,TRBJ1-5,once,NA,CSARGEVLTPQHF,TGCAGTGCCAGAGGGGAGGTTTTGACGCCCCAGCATTTT
TRBV6-1,TRBJ2-5,few,NA,CASSDPLRAQETQYF,TGTGCCAGCAGTGATCCTTTGCGAGCACAAGAGACCCAGTACTTC
TRBV6-1,TRBJ1-1,many,NA,CASSRVLGSNTEAFF,TGTGCCAGTTCCCGGGTACTAGGTTCGAACACTGAAGCTTTCTTT
TRBV10-1,TRBJ2-7,few,TRBD1,CASRCTPDRNSYEQYF,TGCGCCAGCAGATGCACCCCGGACAGGAACTCCTACGAGCAGTACTTC
TRBV6-2/TRBV6-3,TRBJ2-1,NA,TRBD2,CASSYSSGGNEQFF,TGTGCCAGCAGTTACTCAAGCGGGGGCAATGAGCAGTTCTTC
TRBV29-1,TRBJ1-1,NA,NA,CSIVQGNTEAFF,TGCAGCATTGTCCAGGGGAACACTGAAGCTTTCTTT
TRBV5-5,TRBJ2-7,NA,NA,CASSEMGAFSYEQYF,TGTGCCAGCAGCGAAATGGGGGCTTTCTCCTACGAGCAGTACTTC
TRBV6-1,TRBJ1-5,many,NA,CASSELAWEQNQPQHF,TGTGCCAGCAGTGAATTGGCGTGGGAGCAAAATCAGCCCCAGCATTTT
TRBV3-1,TRBJ2-2,many,TRBD2,CASSRSSGVNTGELFF,TGTGCCAGCAGCCGCTCTAGCGGGGTTAACACCGGGGAGCTGTTTTTT
TRBV7-2,TRBJ1-2,NA,TRBD1,CASSPAGGWGYTF,TGTGCCAGCAGCCCCGCAGGGGGCTGGGGCTACACCTTC
TRBV6-5,TRBJ2-4,many,NA,CASSYSKYARGLAKNIQYF,TGTGCCAGCAGTTACTCGAAGTATGCCCGAGGGCTAGCCAAAAACATTCAGTACTTC
TRBV25-1,TRBJ1-5,NA,NA,CASSEWGDRPQHF,TGTGCCAGCAGTGAATGGGGGGATCGGCCCCAGCATTTT